A single sample is the source of the 5 T cell receptor beta chains below, sequenced in a study of blood T cells in healthy people across ages. Alongside a J-beta primer mix, a sample-barcoded 5' primer served in a second PCR lasting about 7 to 12 cycles. TCRdb analysed the 5' RACE reads with MiXCR anew, one entry per CDR3 protein. Among under 2,000,000 distinct CDR3 sequences listed, around 48% were seen once. The material sequenced was blood. These receptors all stem from a woman between 40 and 50 years old in good health.

Concerning this clonotype: The junction differs from germline at one of its ends, possibly a read error. The chain joins TRBV6-2 or TRBV6-3 to TRBJ2-7; a possible D gene is TRBD2 (5 bases). The V gene's germline CDR1 is MNHEY and CDR2 SVGEGT. This CDR3 contains 12 residues. The CDR3 region has the DNA TGTGCCAGCAAGGAGGACCGCTACGAGCAGTACTTT. This gives the protein CASKEDRYEQYF.

This rearrangement joins TRBV5-6 to TRBJ1-2; D remains ambiguous. Germline CDR1 SGHDT, CDR2 YYEEEE. There are 11 residues in the CDR3. V was trimmed by 1 base and J by 9 bases, leaving 7 bases between them. The chain's CDR3 is CASSLLGSYTF. The CDR3 DNA sequence: TGTGCCAGCAGCTTGTTGGGAAGCTACACCTTC. Together with reference TRBV5-6 and TRBJ1-2, the CDR3 gives the full variable domain: DAGVTQSPTHLIKTRGQQVTLRCSPKSGHDTVSWYQQALGQGPQFIFQYYEEEERQRGNFPDRFSGHQFPNYSSELNVNALLLGDSALYLCASSLLGSYTFGSGTRLTVV.

This clonotype was counted once. The gene calls are TRBV15 and TRBJ1-5, with D possibly matching TRBD1 (6 bases). Germline CDR1 reads LNHNV; CDR2 reads YYDKDF (reference sequence). Trimming cost V 5 bases and J 7 bases, with 24 bases left between them. CDR3 length: 17 amino acids. CDR3 sequence: CATSPLQGNLGAQPQHF. The CDR3 DNA follows: TGTGCCACCAGCCCGCTACAGGGTAATCTAGGGGCGCAGCCCCAGCATTTT.

J is TRBJ2-5 and V is TRBV3-1, with 8 positions matching TRBD2. The trim removed 0 bases at V and 6 bases at J, leaving 12 bases unmatched. Germline loops: CDR1 LGHDT, CDR2 YNNKEL (reference sequence). The length of the CDR3 is 17 residues. CDR3 loop: CASSQEARGGLLKTQYF. DNA of the CDR3: TGTGCCAGCAGCCAAGAGGCCCGGGGGGGCCTATTGAAGACCCAGTACTTC.

The chain uses TRBV7-2 and TRBJ2-1, with 10 bases lining up with TRBD1. Trimming took 5 bases from V and 7 from J; bases not matched to a gene: 8. Germline lookup yields CDR1 SGHTA and CDR2 FQGNSA. CDR3 length: 15 amino acids. The CDR3 DNA reads TGTGCCAGCAGCGAAAGACAGGGGGCGCCTAATGAGCAGTTCTTC. This encodes CASSERQGAPNEQFF.